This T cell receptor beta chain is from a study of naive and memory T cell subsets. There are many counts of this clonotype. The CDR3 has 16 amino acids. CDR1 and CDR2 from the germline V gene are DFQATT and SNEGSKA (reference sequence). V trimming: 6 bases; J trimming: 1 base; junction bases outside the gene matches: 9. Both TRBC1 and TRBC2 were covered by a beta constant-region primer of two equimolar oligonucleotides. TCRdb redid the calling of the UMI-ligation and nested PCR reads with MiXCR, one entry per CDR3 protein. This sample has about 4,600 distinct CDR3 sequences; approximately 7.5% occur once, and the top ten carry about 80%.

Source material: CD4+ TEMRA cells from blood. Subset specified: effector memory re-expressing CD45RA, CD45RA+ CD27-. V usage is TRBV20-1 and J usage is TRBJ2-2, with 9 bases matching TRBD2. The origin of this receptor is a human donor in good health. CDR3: CSADLGLAKNTGELFF. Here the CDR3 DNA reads TGCAGTGCCGACCTGGGACTAGCCAAGAACACCGGGGAGCTGTTTTTT.